This TCR beta chain originates from a study of OX40 agonist ivuxolimab in advanced cancers. Study at large: Dose-escalation patients suffered from hepatocellular carcinoma, melanoma, renal cell or head and neck cancer. Earlier treatment with anti-PD-1, anti-PD-L1 or anti-CTLA-4 was permitted, and 35% to 45% had received some.

Only in-frame clones appear in the TCRdb table, and some are missing; sequencing was by immunoSEQ multiplex PCR. The sample comprises approximately 94,000 clones, about 90% of which are singletons, and about 0.89% rests with the top ten. V gave up 6 bases and J gave up 0 bases, with 12 bases separating them. The length of the CDR3 is 14 residues. CDR1 and CDR2 from the germline V gene are SNHLY and FYNNEI. The clonotype originates from an adult with an advanced solid tumor such as melanoma, head and neck, liver or kidney cancer. The source was CD4+ or CD8+ T cells sorted from blood, collected in a trial of the OX40 agonist ivuxolimab. The V and J genes are TRBV2 and TRBJ2-7; D may be TRBD1 (5 bases). The CDR3 here is CASRGRVSSYEQYF. CDR3 nucleotide sequence: TGTGCCAGCAGAGGCAGGGTGAGCTCCTACGAGCAGTACTTC.